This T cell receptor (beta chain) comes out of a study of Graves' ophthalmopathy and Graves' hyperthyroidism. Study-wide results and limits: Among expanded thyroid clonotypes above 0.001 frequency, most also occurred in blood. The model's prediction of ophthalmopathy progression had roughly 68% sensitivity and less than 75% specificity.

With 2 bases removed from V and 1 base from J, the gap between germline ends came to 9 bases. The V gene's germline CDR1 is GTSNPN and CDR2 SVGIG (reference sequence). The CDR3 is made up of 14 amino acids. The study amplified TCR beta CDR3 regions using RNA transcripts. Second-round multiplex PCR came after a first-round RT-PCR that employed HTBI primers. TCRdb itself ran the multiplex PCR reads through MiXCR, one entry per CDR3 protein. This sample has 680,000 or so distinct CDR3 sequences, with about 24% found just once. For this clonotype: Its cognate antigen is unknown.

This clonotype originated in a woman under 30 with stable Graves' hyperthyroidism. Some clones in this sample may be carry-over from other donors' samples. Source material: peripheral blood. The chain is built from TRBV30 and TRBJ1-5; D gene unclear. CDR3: CAWSMGRSNQPQHF. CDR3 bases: TGTGCCTGGAGTATGGGCAGGAGCAATCAGCCCCAGCATTTT. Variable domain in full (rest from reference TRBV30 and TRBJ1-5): SQTIHQWPATLVQPVGSPLSLECTVEGTSNPNLYWYRQAAGRGLQLLFYSVGIGQISSEVPQNLSASRPQDRQFILSSKKLLLSDSGFYLCAWSMGRSNQPQHFGDGTRLSIL.